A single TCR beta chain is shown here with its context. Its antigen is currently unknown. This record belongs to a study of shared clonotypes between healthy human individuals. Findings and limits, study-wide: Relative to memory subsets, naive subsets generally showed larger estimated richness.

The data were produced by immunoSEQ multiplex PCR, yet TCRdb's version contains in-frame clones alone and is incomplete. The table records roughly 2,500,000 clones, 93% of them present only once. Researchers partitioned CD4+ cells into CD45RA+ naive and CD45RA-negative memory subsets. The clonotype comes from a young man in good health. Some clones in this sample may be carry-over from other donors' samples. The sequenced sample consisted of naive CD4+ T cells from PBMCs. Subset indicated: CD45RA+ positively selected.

CDR3 sequence reads: CASSGGDGPRETQYF. The CDR3 DNA follows: TGTGCCAGCAGTGGAGGGGACGGACCGAGGGAGACCCAGTACTTC. The rearrangement joins TRBV6-6 to TRBJ2-5, with TRBD2 as a possible D gene (6 bases). There are 15 residues in the CDR3. Germline V gives CDR1 MNHNY, CDR2 SVGAGI (reference sequence). Trimming shortened V by 5 bases and J by 5 bases, and 18 bases separated the two germline ends.